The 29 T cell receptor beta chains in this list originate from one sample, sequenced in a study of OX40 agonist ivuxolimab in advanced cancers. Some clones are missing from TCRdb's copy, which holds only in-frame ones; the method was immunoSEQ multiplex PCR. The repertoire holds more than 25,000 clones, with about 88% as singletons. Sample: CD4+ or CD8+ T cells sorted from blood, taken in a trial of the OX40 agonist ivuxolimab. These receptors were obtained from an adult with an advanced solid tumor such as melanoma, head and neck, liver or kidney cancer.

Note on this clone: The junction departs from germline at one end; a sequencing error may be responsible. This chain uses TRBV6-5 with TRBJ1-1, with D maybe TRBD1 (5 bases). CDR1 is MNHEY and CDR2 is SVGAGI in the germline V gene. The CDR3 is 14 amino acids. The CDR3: CVSSPTGMNTEAFF. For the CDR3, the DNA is TGTGTCAGCAGCCCCACAGGCATGAACACTGAAGCTTTCTTT.

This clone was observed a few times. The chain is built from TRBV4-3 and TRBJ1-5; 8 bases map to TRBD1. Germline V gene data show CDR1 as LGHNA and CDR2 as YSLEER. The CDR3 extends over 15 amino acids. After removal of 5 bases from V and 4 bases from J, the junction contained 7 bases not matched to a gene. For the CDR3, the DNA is TGCGCCAGCAGCTCACGGACAGGGAGGAATCAGCCCCAGCATTTT. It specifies CASSSRTGRNQPQHF.

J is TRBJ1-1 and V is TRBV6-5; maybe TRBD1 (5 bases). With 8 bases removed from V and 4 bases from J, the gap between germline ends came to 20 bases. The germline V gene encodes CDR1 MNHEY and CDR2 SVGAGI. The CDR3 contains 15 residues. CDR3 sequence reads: CASSRFTGRSTEAFF. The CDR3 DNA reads TGTGCCAGCTCTCGCTTCACGGGACGGAGCACTGAAGCTTTCTTT.

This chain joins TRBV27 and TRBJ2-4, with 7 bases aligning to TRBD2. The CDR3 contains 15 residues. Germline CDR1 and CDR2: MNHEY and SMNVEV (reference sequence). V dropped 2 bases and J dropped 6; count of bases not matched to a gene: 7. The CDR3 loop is CASSLMGGWGNIQYF. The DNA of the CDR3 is TGTGCCAGCAGTTTAATGGGAGGGTGGGGAAACATTCAGTACTTC.

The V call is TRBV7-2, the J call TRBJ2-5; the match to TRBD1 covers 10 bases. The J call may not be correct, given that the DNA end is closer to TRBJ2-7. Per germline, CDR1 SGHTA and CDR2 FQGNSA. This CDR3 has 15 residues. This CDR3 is CASSFGTGDLYEQYF. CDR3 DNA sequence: TGTGCCAGCAGCTTCGGGACAGGGGACCTCTACGAGCAGTACTTC.

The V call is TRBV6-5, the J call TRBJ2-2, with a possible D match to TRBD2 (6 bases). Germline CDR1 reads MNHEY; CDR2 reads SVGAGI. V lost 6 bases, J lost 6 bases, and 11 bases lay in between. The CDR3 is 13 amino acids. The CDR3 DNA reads TGTGCCAGCAGCCAAACTAGCCCCGGGGAGCTGTTTTTT. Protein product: CASSQTSPGELFF.

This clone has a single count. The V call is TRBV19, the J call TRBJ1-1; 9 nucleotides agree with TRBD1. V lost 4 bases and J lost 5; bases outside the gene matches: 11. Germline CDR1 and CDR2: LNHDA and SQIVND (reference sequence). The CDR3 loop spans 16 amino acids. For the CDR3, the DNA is TGTGCCAGTAGTAGCCCCGGGACAGGGATCACGACTGAAGCTTTCTTT. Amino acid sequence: CASSSPGTGITTEAFF.

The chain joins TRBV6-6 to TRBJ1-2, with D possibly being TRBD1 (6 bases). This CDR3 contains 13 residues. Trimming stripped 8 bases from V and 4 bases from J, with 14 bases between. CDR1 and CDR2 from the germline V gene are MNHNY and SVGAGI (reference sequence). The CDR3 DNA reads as TGTGCCAGCTCACAGGGTTTAGGCTATGGCTACACCTTC. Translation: CASSQGLGYGYTF.

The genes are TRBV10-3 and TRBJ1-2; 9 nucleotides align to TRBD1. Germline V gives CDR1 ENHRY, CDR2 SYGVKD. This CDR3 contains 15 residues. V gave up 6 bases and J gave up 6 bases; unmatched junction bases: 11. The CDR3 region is CAISVPDRGDHGYTF. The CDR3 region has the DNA TGTGCCATCAGCGTACCGGACAGGGGAGACCATGGCTACACCTTC.

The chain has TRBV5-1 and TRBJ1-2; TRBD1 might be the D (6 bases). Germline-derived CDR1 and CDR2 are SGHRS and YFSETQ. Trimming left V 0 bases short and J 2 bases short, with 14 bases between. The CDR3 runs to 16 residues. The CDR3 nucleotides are TGCGCCAGCAGCTTGGATTGGACAGAAGGAAACTATGGCTACACCTTC. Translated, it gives CASSLDWTEGNYGYTF.

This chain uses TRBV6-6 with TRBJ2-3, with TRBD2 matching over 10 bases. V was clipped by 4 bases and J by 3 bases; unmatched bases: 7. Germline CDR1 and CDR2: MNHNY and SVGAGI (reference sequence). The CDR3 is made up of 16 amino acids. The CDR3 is CASSSPQRGGTDTQYF. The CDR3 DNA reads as TGTGCCAGCAGTTCCCCCCAGCGGGGGGGTACAGATACGCAGTATTTT.

This CDR3 reads CASSPSGRLPYEQYF. The CDR3 DNA is TGTGCCAGCAGTCCAAGCGGGAGGCTCCCCTACGAGCAGTACTTC. This chain connects TRBV5-4 to TRBJ2-7; 9 bases fit TRBD2. The CDR3 spans 15 residues. Germline V gives CDR1 SGHNT, CDR2 YYREEE (reference sequence). V lost 5 bases to trimming and J lost 2 bases; unmatched junction nucleotides: 8.

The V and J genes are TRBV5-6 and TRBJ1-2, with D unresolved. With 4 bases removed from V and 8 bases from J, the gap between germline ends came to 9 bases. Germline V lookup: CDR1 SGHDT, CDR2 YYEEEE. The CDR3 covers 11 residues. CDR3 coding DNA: TGTGCCAGCAGCCACCTAAACGGCTACACCTTC. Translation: CASSHLNGYTF.

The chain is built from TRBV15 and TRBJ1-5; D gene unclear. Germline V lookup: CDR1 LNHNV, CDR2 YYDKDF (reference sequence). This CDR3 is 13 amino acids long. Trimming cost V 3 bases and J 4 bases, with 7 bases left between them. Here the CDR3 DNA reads TGTGCCACCAGCAGGGGGATGAATCAGCCCCAGCATTTT. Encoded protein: CATSRGMNQPQHF.

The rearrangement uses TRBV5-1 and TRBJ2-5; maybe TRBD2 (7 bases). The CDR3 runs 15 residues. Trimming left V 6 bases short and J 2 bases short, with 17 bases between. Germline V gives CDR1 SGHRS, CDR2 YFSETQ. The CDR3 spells CASNLGGGLQETQYF. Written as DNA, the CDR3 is TGCGCCAGCAACCTTGGCGGGGGCCTTCAAGAGACCCAGTACTTC.

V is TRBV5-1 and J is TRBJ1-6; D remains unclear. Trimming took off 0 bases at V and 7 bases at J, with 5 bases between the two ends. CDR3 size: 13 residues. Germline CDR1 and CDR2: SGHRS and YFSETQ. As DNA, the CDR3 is TGCGCCAGCAGCTTGGCTGGGAATTCACCCCTCCACTTT. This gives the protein CASSLAGNSPLHF.

In nucleotides, the CDR3 is TGTGCCAGCAGTCCTCAGCCGGGACAGGGTCTCTACGAGCAGTACTTC. It is translated as CASSPQPGQGLYEQYF. The rearrangement uses TRBV7-6 and TRBJ2-7, with 9 bases lining up with TRBD1. The CDR3 has 16 amino acids. Germline CDR1 SGHVS, CDR2 FNYEAQ. Trimming cost V 6 bases and J 3 bases; bases outside gene matches: 12.

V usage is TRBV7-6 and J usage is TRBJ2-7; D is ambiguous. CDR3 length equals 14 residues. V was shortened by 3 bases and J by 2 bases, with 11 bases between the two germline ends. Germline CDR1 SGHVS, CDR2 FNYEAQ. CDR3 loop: CASSFDRATYEQYF. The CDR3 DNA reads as TGTGCCAGCAGCTTCGACCGGGCCACCTACGAGCAGTACTTC. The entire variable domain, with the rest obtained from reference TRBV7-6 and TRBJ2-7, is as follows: GAGVSQSPRYKVTKRGQDVALRCDPISGHVSLYWYRQALGQGPEFLTYFNYEAQQDKSGLPNDRFSAERPEGSISTLTIQRTEQRDSAMYRCASSFDRATYEQYFGPGTRLTVT.

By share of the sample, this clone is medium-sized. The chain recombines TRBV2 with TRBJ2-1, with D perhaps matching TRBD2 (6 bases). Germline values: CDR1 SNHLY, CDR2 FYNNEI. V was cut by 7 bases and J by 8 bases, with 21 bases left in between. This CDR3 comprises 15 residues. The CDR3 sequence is CASTAGGDRRDEQFF. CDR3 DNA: TGTGCCAGCACAGCCGGGGGTGACCGACGCGATGAGCAGTTCTTC.

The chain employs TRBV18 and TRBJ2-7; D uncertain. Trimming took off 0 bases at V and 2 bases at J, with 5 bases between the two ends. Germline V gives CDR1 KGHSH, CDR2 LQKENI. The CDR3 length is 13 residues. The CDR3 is CASSPPKPYEQYF. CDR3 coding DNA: TGTGCCAGCTCACCACCGAAGCCCTACGAGCAGTACTTC.

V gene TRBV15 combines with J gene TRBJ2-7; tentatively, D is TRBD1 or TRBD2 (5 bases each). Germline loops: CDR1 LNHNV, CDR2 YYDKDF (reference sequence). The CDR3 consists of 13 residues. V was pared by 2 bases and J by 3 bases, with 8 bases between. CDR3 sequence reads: CATSRQGDYEQYF. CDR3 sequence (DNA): TGTGCCACCAGCAGACAGGGAGACTACGAGCAGTACTTC. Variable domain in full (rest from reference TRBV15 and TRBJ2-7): DAMVIQNPRYQVTQFGKPVTLSCSQTLNHNVMYWYQQKSSQAPKLLFHYYDKDFNNEADTPDNFQSRRPNTSFCFLDIRSPGLGDTAMYLCATSRQGDYEQYFGPGTRLTVT.

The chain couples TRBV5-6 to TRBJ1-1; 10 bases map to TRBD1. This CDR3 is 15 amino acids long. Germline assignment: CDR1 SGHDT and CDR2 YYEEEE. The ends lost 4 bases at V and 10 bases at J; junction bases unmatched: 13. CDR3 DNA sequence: TGTGCCAGCAGCCCGGGACAGGGGCCAAAGATAGGAGCTTTCTTT. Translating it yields CASSPGQGPKIGAFF.

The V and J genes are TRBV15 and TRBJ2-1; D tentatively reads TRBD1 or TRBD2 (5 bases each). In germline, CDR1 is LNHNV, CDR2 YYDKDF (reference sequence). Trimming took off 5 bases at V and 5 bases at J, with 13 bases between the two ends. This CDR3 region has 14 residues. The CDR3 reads CATSRPGRDNEQFF. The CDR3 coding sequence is TGTGCCACCAGCCGACCGGGACGCGACAATGAGCAGTTCTTC.

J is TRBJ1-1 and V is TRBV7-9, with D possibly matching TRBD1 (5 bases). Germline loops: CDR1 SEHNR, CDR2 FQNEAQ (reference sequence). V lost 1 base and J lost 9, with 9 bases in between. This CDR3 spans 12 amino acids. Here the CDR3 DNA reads TGTGCCAGCAGCTTAGACAGGTTTCAAGCTTTCTTT. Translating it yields CASSLDRFQAFF.

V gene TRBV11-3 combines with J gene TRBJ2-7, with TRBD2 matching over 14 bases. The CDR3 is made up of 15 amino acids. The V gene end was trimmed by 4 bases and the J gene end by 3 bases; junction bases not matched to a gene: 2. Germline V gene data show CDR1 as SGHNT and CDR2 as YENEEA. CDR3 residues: CASSSGTSGSYEQYF. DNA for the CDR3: TGTGCCAGCAGCTCAGGGACTAGCGGGAGCTACGAGCAGTACTTC.

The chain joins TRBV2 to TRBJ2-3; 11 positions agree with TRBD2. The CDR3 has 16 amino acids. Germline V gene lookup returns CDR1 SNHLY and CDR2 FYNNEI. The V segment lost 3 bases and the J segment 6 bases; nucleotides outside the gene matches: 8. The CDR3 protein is CASSDPSGGMVDTQYF. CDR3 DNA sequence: TGTGCCAGCAGTGACCCTAGCGGGGGGATGGTTGATACGCAGTATTTT.

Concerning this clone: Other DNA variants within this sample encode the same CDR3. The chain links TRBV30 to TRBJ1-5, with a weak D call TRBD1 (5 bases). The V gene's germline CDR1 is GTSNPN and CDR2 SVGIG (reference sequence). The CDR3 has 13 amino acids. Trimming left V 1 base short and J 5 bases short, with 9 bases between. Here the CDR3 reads CAWSGGDDQPQHF. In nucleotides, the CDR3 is TGTGCCTGGAGTGGCGGGGACGATCAGCCCCAGCATTTT.

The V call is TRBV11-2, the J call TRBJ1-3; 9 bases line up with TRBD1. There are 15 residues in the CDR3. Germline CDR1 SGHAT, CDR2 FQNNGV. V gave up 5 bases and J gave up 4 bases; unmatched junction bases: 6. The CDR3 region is CASSGGTGKGNTIYF. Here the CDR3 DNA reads TGTGCCAGCAGCGGTGGGACAGGGAAAGGAAACACCATATATTTT.

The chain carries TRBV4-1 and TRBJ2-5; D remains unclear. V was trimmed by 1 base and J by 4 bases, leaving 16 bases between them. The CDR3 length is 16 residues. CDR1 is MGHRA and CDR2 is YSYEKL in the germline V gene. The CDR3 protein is CASSQVPVTLVETQYF. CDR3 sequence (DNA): TGCGCCAGCAGCCAAGTGCCGGTGACCTTGGTAGAGACCCAGTACTTC.